This T cell receptor (beta chain) was obtained from a study of T cells in Graves' hyperthyroidism and ophthalmopathy. For ophthalmopathy patients, the Clinical Activity Score was at least 3 and the NOSPECS grade at least 4; duration was under 3 months. PBMCs were derived from 9.5 to 10 ml fresh peripheral blood. The study's findings and limits: Ophthalmopathy, which appeared later, was predicted by the model a median 6.5 months before onset.

CDR1 and CDR2 (germline): DFQATT, SNEGSKA (reference sequence). The CDR3 loop spans 12 amino acids. Germline trimming cut 4 bases from V and 10 bases from J; bases unmatched to any gene: 6. The CDR3 regions of TCR beta were amplified from RNA transcripts. A first-round RT-PCR of the TCR CDR3 used the HTBI primer set. TCRdb reprocessed the multiplex PCR reads with MiXCR, giving one entry per CDR3 protein. The table lists a few hundred thousand distinct CDR3 sequences, roughly 15% of them singletons. To note about this clonotype: The antigen is not known.

This chain links TRBV20-1 with TRBJ2-1, with 8 bases that match TRBD2. The source material was blood. This clonotype was sampled from a woman aged 40-49 years with Graves' ophthalmopathy. The CDR3 DNA sequence: TGCAGTGCTACGGGACTAGTTGGCGAGCAGTTCTTC. Encoded protein: CSATGLVGEQFF.